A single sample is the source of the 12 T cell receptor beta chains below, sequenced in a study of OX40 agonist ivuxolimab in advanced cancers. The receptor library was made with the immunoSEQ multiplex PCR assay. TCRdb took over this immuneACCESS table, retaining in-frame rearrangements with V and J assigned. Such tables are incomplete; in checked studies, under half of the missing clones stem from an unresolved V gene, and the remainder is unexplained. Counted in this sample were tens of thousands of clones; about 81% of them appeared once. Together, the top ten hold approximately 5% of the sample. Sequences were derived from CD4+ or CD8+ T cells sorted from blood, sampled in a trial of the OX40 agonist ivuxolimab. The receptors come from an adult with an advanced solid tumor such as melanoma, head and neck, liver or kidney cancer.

The CDR3 spells CASSLTGVITDTQYF. The CDR3 nucleotides are TGTGCCAGCAGTCTTACGGGAGTAATCACAGATACGCAGTATTTT. V is TRBV6-5 and J is TRBJ2-3; tentatively, D is TRBD2 (6 bases). The CDR3 runs to 15 residues. V lost 5 bases and J lost 2, with 14 bases in between. From germline, CDR1 is MNHEY and CDR2 SVGAGI.

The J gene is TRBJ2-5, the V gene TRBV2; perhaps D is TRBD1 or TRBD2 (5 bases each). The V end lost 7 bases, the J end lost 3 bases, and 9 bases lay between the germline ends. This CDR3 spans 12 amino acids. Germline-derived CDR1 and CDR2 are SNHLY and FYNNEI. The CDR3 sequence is CASKRGEETQYF. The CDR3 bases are TGTGCCAGCAAGCGAGGGGAAGAGACCCAGTACTTC.

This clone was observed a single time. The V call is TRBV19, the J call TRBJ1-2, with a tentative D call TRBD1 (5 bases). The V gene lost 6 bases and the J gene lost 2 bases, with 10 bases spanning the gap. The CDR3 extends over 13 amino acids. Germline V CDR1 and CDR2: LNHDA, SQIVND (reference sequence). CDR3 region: CASRLGQNYGYTF. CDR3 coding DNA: TGTGCCAGTAGGTTGGGGCAGAACTATGGCTACACCTTC.

The CDR3 loop reads CASSLTPLNTEAFF. CDR3 sequence (DNA): TGTGCCAGTAGTCTTACTCCTTTGAACACTGAAGCTTTCTTT. The gene calls are TRBV19 and TRBJ1-1; unclear D gene. Germline CDR1 reads LNHDA; CDR2 reads SQIVND (reference sequence). This CDR3 spans 14 amino acids. V lost 5 bases and J lost 0, with 10 bases in between.

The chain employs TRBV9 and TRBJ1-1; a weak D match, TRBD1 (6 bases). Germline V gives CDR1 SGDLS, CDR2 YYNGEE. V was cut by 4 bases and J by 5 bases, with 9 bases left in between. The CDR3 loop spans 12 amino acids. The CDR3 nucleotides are TGTGCCAGCAGCATGACAGGTACTGAAGCTTTCTTT. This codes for CASSMTGTEAFF.

CDR3 loop: CASSSGRHIQYF. The CDR3 coding sequence is TGTGCCAGTAGTTCAGGGAGGCACATTCAGTACTTC. This chain uses TRBV19 with TRBJ2-4; the D gene is possibly TRBD2 (6 bases). CDR3 length: 12 residues. Germline V lookup: CDR1 LNHDA, CDR2 SQIVND (reference sequence). V was trimmed by 5 bases and J by 8 bases, leaving 10 bases between them.

CDR3: CASSRGYEQYF. CDR3 in DNA: TGTGCCAGCAGCAGGGGCTACGAGCAGTACTTC. This chain joins TRBV11-2 and TRBJ2-5; the D gene is possibly TRBD1 (5 bases). The DNA matches TRBJ2-7 better at its end, which makes the J call doubtful. Germline CDR1 SGHAT, CDR2 FQNNGV. There are 11 residues in the CDR3.

CDR3: CAWSVRGSISDTQYF. The DNA of the CDR3 is TGTGCCTGGAGCGTTCGTGGGAGTATCTCAGATACGCAGTATTTT. The chain links TRBV30 to TRBJ2-3; TRBD2 might be the D (5 bases). In germline, CDR1 is GTSNPN, CDR2 SVGIG (reference sequence). The V and J ends lost 3 bases and 4 bases respectively, with 17 bases between them. This CDR3 contains 15 residues.

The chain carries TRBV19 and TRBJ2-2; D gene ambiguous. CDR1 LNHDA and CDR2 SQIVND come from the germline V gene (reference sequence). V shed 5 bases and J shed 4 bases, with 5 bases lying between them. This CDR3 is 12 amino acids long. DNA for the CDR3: TGTGCCAGTAGTTGGGGCACCGGGGAGCTGTTTTTT. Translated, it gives CASSWGTGELFF.

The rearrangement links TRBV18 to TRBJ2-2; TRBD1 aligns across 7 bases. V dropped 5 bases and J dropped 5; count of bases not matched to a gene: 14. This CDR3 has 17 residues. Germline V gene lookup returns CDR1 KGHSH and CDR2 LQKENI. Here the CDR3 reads CASSFQTVRQGTGELFF. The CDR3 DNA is TGTGCCAGCTCATTTCAAACCGTTCGACAGGGTACCGGGGAGCTGTTTTTT.

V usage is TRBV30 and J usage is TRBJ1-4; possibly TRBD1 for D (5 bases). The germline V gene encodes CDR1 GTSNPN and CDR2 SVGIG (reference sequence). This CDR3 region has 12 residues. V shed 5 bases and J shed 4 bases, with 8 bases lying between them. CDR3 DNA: TGTGCCTGGGACAGTTATAATGAAAAACTGTTTTTT. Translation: CAWDSYNEKLFF.

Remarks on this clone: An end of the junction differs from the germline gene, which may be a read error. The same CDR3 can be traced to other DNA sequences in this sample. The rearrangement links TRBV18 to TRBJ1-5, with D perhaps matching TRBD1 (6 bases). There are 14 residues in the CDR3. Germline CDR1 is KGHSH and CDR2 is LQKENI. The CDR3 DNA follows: TGTGCCAGCTCACGGGGGCGAGGCAATCAGCCCCAGCACTTT. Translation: CASSRGRGNQPQHF.